The 25 T cell receptor beta chains reported below all come from one sample, sequenced in a study of T-cell reconstitution after alpha-beta-depleted transplantation in children. TCRbeta library preparation incorporated unique molecular identifiers. TCRdb analysed the PCR reads with MiXCR anew, one entry per CDR3 protein. The table has a few hundred thousand distinct CDR3 sequences, more than 20% seen once. Sequenced material: PBMCs, mostly from graft donor cells, taken 360 days after TCRalphabeta/CD19-depleted stem cell transplant. Receptors were obtained from a female patient under 10 years old who had a stem cell transplant for congenital amegakaryocytic thrombocytopenia, so the T cells may come from the graft donor.

A few counts support this clonotype. The CDR3: CAWSVGTLNIQYF. DNA of the CDR3: TGTGCCTGGAGTGTAGGGACTCTCAACATTCAGTACTTC. The chain combines TRBV30 with TRBJ2-4; perhaps TRBD2 as D (6 bases). V gave up 0 bases and J gave up 7 bases, with 10 bases separating them. The germline gives CDR1 GTSNPN, CDR2 SVGIG (reference sequence). The CDR3 length is 13 residues.

This clonotype has just a few counts. The chain recombines TRBV12-3 or TRBV12-4 with TRBJ1-5, with TRBD1 matching 9 bases. This CDR3 has 13 amino acids. The trim removed 5 bases at V and 9 bases at J, leaving 5 bases unmatched. CDR3 in amino acids: CASSGQGSWPQHF. CDR3 DNA: TGTGCCAGCAGTGGACAGGGGAGCTGGCCCCAGCATTTT.

The sample holds many counts of this clonotype. This CDR3 reads CAIRNESTDTQYF. The CDR3 DNA sequence: TGTGCCATCAGGAATGAGAGCACAGATACGCAGTATTTT. V gene TRBV10-3 combines with J gene TRBJ2-3; D not certain. The CDR3 spans 13 residues. V was pared by 6 bases and J by 0 bases, with 7 bases between. CDR1 is ENHRY and CDR2 is SYGVKD in the germline V gene.

The table lists this clonotype with a few counts. The gene calls are TRBV6-5 and TRBJ1-6, with TRBD1 as a possible D gene (5 bases). This CDR3 contains 19 residues. CDR1 MNHEY and CDR2 SVGAGI come from the germline V gene. Trimming pared 0 bases from V and 6 bases from J, leaving 21 bases between. The chain's CDR3 is CASSYSKRPSGGLNSPLHF. CDR3 bases: TGTGCCAGCAGTTACTCGAAACGCCCCTCGGGGGGACTTAATTCACCCCTCCACTTT.

The chain has TRBV29-1 and TRBJ2-7, with 9 positions matching TRBD2. V dropped 6 bases and J dropped 3; count of bases not matched to a gene: 15. Germline V gene sequence: CDR1 SQVTM, CDR2 ANQGSEA. The CDR3 runs 16 residues. This chain's CDR3 is CSVGGSGGSSSYEQYF. CDR3 nucleotide sequence: TGCAGCGTCGGGGGTAGCGGGGGATCCTCTAGCTACGAGCAGTACTTC.

The chain uses TRBV14 and TRBJ1-2, with unresolved D. V shed 0 bases and J shed 8 bases, with 13 bases lying between them. Germline V lookup: CDR1 SGHDN, CDR2 FVKESK. CDR3 length equals 14 residues. CDR3 in DNA: TGTGCCAGCAGCCAAGAGGGCCGGGTGGGAGGCTACACCTTC. Protein sequence: CASSQEGRVGGYTF.

This clonotype was seen more than once but under ten times. This chain uses TRBV9 with TRBJ2-4; D not certain. The germline V and J ends were trimmed by 0 bases and 6 bases, with 10 bases remaining between them. Germline CDR1 is SGDLS and CDR2 is YYNGEE. The CDR3 covers 14 residues. CDR3 in amino acids: CASSVDGRTNIQYF. The CDR3 bases are TGTGCCAGCAGCGTAGATGGGCGTACAAACATTCAGTACTTC.

This clonotype was picked up many times. This sequence joins TRBV14 and TRBJ2-7, with D maybe TRBD2 (5 bases). CDR1 is SGHDN and CDR2 is FVKESK in the germline V gene. The CDR3 runs 13 residues. Trimming removed 0 bases from V and 4 bases from J, with 7 bases in between. CDR3 sequence reads: CASSQERDYEQYF. Here the CDR3 DNA reads TGTGCCAGCAGCCAAGAGAGGGATTACGAGCAGTACTTC. Full variable domain (rest looked up from reference TRBV14 and TRBJ2-7): EAGVTQFPSHSVIEKGQTVTLRCDPISGHDNLYWYRRVMGKEIKFLLHFVKESKQDESGMPNNRFLAERTGGTYSTLKVQPAELEDSGVYFCASSQERDYEQYFGPGTRLTVT.

Details on this clonotype: The junction departs from the called germline gene at one end, perhaps through a read error. The CDR3 loop is CASSLMEPSGPYDEQFF. The CDR3 coding sequence is TGTGCCAGCAGCTTAATGGAGCCTAGCGGGCCCTACGATGAGCAGTTCTTC. The V call is TRBV11-2, the J call TRBJ2-1; TRBD2 matches 8 bases. The germline V gene encodes CDR1 SGHAT and CDR2 FQNNGV. The CDR3 is 17 amino acids.

V usage is TRBV5-1 and J usage is TRBJ1-5; 9 positions agree with TRBD1. The CDR3 has 18 residues. Germline trimming cut 2 bases from V and 0 bases from J; bases unmatched to any gene: 9. Germline lookup yields CDR1 SGHRS and CDR2 YFSETQ. The CDR3 DNA follows: TGCGCCAGCAGCTTAACAGGGGGCCCCCCATATAGCAATCAGCCCCAGCATTTT. It yields the protein CASSLTGGPPYSNQPQHF.

The rearrangement links TRBV28 to TRBJ2-7; D perhaps matches TRBD2 (5 bases). Germline CDR1 is MDHEN and CDR2 is SYDVKM. The CDR3 has 13 residues. With 8 bases removed from V and 0 bases from J, the gap between germline ends came to 11 bases. CDR3 coding DNA: TGTGCCAGCGTGTATGAGGGCTCCTACGAGCAGTACTTC. This codes for CASVYEGSYEQYF.

Here the CDR3 reads CASSQGGGASRETQYF. The CDR3 nucleotides read TGTGCCAGCAGCCAAGGTGGCGGGGCCTCAAGGGAGACCCAGTACTTC. This chain connects TRBV3-1 to TRBJ2-5, with a weak D call TRBD2 (6 bases). CDR1 and CDR2 (germline): LGHDT, YNNKEL (reference sequence). The CDR3 is 16 amino acids. Trimming left V 1 base short and J 5 bases short, with 17 bases between.

The chain couples TRBV20-1 to TRBJ2-5, with 7 positions matching TRBD2. Germline V CDR1 and CDR2: DFQATT, SNEGSKA (reference sequence). The CDR3 is made up of 13 amino acids. V lost 3 bases, J lost 1 base, and 2 bases stayed unmatched. This chain's CDR3 is CSARRLAQETQYF. CDR3 DNA: TGCAGTGCTAGGAGACTAGCCCAAGAGACCCAGTACTTC.

This chain joins TRBV5-6 and TRBJ2-7; D gene unclear. The CDR3 runs 13 residues. The germline V gene encodes CDR1 SGHDT and CDR2 YYEEEE. The germline V and J ends were trimmed by 4 bases and 0 bases, with 8 bases remaining between them. The CDR3 here is CASSTVISYEQYF. Here the CDR3 DNA reads TGTGCCAGCAGCACGGTGATCTCCTACGAGCAGTACTTC.

This clonotype occurred a few times. The rearrangement links TRBV6-1 to TRBJ1-2; 8 bases align to TRBD1. CDR1 is MNHNS and CDR2 is SASEGT in the germline V gene. This CDR3 has 14 amino acids. The junction had 9 bases not matched to a gene; V was cut back by 5 bases and J by 7 bases. The CDR3 reads CASSPSQGEVGYTF. CDR3 sequence (DNA): TGTGCCAGCAGTCCTTCACAGGGGGAAGTTGGCTACACCTTC.

This clonotype occurred many times. The gene calls are TRBV20-1 and TRBJ2-3; 7 bases align to TRBD1. Trimming cost V 8 bases and J 0 bases; bases outside gene matches: 11. The CDR3 runs 15 residues. Germline CDR1 reads DFQATT; CDR2 reads SNEGSKA (reference sequence). DNA for the CDR3: TGCAGTTCTACCACGTGGACAGGAAGCACAGATACGCAGTATTTT. It encodes CSSTTWTGSTDTQYF.

This clonotype was detected ten times or more. The chain couples TRBV12-3 or TRBV12-4 to TRBJ2-2, with D unresolved. Trimming left V 3 bases short and J 6 bases short, with 8 bases between. CDR3 length equals 13 residues. The CDR3: CASSFAVAGELFF. The CDR3 nucleotides read TGTGCCAGCAGTTTTGCGGTAGCCGGGGAGCTGTTTTTT.

This clonotype turned up a few times. V usage is TRBV24-1 and J usage is TRBJ2-7; 7 nucleotides agree with TRBD1. The CDR3 contains 13 residues. V dropped 5 bases and J dropped 2; count of bases not matched to a gene: 2. Germline lookup yields CDR1 KGHDR and CDR2 SFDVKD. CDR3: CATSAGTAYEQYF. For the CDR3, the DNA is TGTGCCACCAGTGCCGGGACAGCCTACGAGCAGTACTTC.

The V and J genes are TRBV28 and TRBJ1-1; 7 positions match TRBD1. Germline V CDR1 and CDR2: MDHEN, SYDVKM. The ends lost 6 bases at V and 4 bases at J; junction bases unmatched: 5. The CDR3 length is 13 residues. As DNA, the CDR3 is TGTGCCAGCAGCGACAGGGTTTCCACTGAAGCTTTCTTT. Encoded protein: CASSDRVSTEAFF.

This clonotype appeared a few times. The chain is built from TRBV20-1 and TRBJ2-3, with D uncertain. CDR1 and CDR2 from the germline V gene are DFQATT and SNEGSKA (reference sequence). The CDR3 totals 16 residues. V was trimmed by 0 bases and J by 0 bases, leaving 13 bases between them. As DNA, the CDR3 is TGCAGTGCTAGAGATCCGCGCGGACGGAGCACAGATACGCAGTATTTT. Translated, it gives CSARDPRGRSTDTQYF.

V gene TRBV4-1 combines with J gene TRBJ1-1; maybe TRBD1 (5 bases). The V end lost 0 bases, the J end lost 3 bases, and 14 bases lay between the germline ends. CDR1 and CDR2 from the germline V gene are MGHRA and YSYEKL. CDR3 size: 16 residues. CDR3: CASSQDWGYGDTEAFF. As DNA, the CDR3 is TGCGCCAGCAGCCAAGATTGGGGGTATGGGGACACTGAAGCTTTCTTT.

This clonotype was detected many times. The CDR3 loop reads CASSLTGGTEAFF. The CDR3 DNA reads TGCGCCAGCAGCCTTACAGGGGGCACTGAAGCTTTCTTT. The chain recombines TRBV5-1 with TRBJ1-1, with TRBD1 matching over 8 bases. Germline trimming cut 4 bases from V and 4 bases from J; bases unmatched to any gene: 3. Germline-derived CDR1 and CDR2 are SGHRS and YFSETQ. This CDR3 has 13 residues.

This clonotype was counted only a few times. The gene calls are TRBV20-1 and TRBJ2-5, with 9 nucleotides matching TRBD2. V dropped 5 bases and J dropped 1; count of bases not matched to a gene: 5. The CDR3 runs to 14 residues. CDR1 and CDR2 from the germline V gene are DFQATT and SNEGSKA (reference sequence). The CDR3, as DNA: TGCAGTGCTCCTAGCGGGGCGTTCCAAGAGACCCAGTACTTC. This gives the protein CSAPSGAFQETQYF.

This clonotype was observed at least ten times. Here the CDR3 reads CASSLAGSGELFF. The DNA of the CDR3 is TGTGCCAGCAGTTTGGCGGGGTCCGGGGAGCTGTTTTTT. The J gene is TRBJ2-2, the V gene TRBV28; TRBD2 might be the D (6 bases). From germline, CDR1 is MDHEN and CDR2 SYDVKM. V gave up 3 bases and J gave up 6 bases, with 8 bases separating them. The CDR3 length is 13 residues.

V is TRBV6-5 and J is TRBJ2-7; unclear D gene. This CDR3 region has 12 residues. The V gene's germline CDR1 is MNHEY and CDR2 SVGAGI. Trimming cost V 4 bases and J 5 bases, with 9 bases left between them. The CDR3 loop reads CASSSGVDEQYF. DNA of the CDR3: TGTGCCAGCAGTTCAGGAGTAGACGAGCAGTACTTC.